This TCR beta chain was documented in a study of blood T cells in healthy people across ages. Study-level results: Reliance upon unsorted PBMCs precluded definitive naive versus antigen-experienced comparison.

Primers used in a second PCR of about 6 to 11 cycles were a sample-barcoded 5' primer and a J-beta primer mix. TCRdb recomputed calls from the 5' RACE reads with MiXCR, one row per CDR3 protein. This sample yields just under 900,000 distinct CDR3 sequences, of which 25% to 35% are seen a single time; roughly 17% belongs to the top ten. No fewer than 6 micrograms of total RNA were isolated from every sample. This clonotype was seen a handful of times. No antigen is known for it. Material for sequencing was blood. This clonotype was obtained from an elderly woman in good health.

CDR3 residues: CASSHESWTSGGGETQYF. Here the CDR3 DNA reads TGTGCCAGCAGCCATGAGAGCTGGACTAGCGGGGGAGGAGAGACCCAGTACTTC. This chain connects TRBV3-1 to TRBJ2-5, with 13 positions matching TRBD2. V shed 3 bases, J shed 4 bases, and the junction held 11 bases outside the gene matches. The CDR3 covers 18 residues. Germline V CDR1 and CDR2: LGHDT, YNNKEL (reference sequence).